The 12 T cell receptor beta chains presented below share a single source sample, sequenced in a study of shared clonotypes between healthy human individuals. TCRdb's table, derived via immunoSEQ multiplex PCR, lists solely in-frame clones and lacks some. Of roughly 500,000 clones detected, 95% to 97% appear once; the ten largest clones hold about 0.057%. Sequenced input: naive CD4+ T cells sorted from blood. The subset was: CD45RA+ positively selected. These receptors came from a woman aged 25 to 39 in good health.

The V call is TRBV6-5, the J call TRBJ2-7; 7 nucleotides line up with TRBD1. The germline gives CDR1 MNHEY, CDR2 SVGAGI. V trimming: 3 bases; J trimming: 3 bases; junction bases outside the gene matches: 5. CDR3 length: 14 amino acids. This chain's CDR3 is CASSYRDRDYEQYF. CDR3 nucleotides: TGTGCCAGCAGTTATCGCGACAGGGACTACGAGCAGTACTTC.

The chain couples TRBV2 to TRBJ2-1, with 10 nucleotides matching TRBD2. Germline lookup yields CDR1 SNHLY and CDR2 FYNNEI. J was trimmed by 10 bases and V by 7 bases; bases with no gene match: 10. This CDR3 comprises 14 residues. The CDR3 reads CASTRTSGASEQFF. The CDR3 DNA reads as TGTGCCAGCACGCGGACTAGCGGAGCCTCGGAGCAGTTCTTC. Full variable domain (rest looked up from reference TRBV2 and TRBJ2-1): EPEVTQTPSHQVTQMGQEVILRCVPISNHLYFYWYRQILGQKVEFLVSFYNNEISEKSEIFDDQFSVERPDGSNFTLKIRSTKLEDSAMYFCASTRTSGASEQFFGPGTRLTVL.

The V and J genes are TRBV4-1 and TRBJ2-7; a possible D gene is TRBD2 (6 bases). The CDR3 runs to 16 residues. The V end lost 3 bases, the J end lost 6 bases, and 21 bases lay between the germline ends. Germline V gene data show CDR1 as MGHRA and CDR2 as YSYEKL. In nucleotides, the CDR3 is TGCGCCAGCAGCCATACTAGCCCTCCAGGACACGGCGAGCAGTACTTC. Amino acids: CASSHTSPPGHGEQYF.

In DNA, the CDR3 is TGTGCCAGCTCACGGCCGGGACTCCACGACAATGAGCAGTTCTTC. Encoded protein: CASSRPGLHDNEQFF. The V and J genes are TRBV18 and TRBJ2-1; D may be TRBD2 (6 bases). The ends were cut back, 4 bases at V and 5 bases at J, with 15 bases in the middle. Germline assignment: CDR1 KGHSH and CDR2 LQKENI. The CDR3 is made up of 15 amino acids.

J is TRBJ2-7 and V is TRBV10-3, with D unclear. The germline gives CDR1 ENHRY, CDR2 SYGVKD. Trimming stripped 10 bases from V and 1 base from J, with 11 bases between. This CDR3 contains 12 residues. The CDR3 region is CATEDWSYEQYF. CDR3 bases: TGTGCCACTGAAGACTGGTCCTACGAGCAGTACTTC.

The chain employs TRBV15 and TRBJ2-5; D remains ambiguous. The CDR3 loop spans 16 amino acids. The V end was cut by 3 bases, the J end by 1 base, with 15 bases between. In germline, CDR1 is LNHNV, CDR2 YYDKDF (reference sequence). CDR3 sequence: CATSRPTGLIQETQYF. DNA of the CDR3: TGTGCCACCAGCAGGCCGACGGGTCTAATCCAAGAGACCCAGTACTTC.

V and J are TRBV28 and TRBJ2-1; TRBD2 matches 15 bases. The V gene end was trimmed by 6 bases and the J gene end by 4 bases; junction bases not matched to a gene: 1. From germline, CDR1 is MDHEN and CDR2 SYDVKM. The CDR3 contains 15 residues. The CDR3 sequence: CASSGTSGRYNEQFF. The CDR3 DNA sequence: TGTGCCAGCAGCGGGACTAGCGGGAGGTACAATGAGCAGTTCTTC.

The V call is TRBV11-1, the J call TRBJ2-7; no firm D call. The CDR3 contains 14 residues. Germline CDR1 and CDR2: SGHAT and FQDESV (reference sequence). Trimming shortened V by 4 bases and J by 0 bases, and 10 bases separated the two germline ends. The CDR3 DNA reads TGTGCCAGCAGCTCCCCCGTAGGCTCCTACGAGCAGTACTTC. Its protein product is CASSSPVGSYEQYF.

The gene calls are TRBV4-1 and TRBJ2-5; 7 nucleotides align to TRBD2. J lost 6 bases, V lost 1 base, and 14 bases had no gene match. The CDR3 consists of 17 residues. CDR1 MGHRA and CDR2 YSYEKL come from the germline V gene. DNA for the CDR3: TGCGCCAGCAGCCAAGCCCCCGGCGGGAGTCTCGGAAAGACCCAGTACTTC. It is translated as CASSQAPGGSLGKTQYF.

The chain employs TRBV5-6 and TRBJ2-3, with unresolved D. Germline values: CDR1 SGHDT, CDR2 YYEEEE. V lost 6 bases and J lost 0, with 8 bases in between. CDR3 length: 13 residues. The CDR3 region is CASIGSSTDTQYF. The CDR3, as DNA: TGTGCCAGCATAGGTTCTAGCACAGATACGCAGTATTTT.

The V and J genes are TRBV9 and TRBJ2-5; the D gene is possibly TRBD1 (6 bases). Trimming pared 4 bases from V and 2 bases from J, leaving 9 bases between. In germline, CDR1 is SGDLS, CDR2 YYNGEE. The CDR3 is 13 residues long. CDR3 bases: TGTGCCAGCAGCCTAGGACAGCAAGAGACCCAGTACTTC. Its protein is CASSLGQQETQYF.

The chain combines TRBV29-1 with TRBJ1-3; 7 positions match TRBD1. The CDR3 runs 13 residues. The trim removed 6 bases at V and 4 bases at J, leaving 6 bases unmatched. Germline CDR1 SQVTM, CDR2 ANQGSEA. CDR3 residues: CSVRQGQGNTIYF. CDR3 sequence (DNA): TGCAGCGTACGACAGGGCCAAGGAAACACCATATATTTT.